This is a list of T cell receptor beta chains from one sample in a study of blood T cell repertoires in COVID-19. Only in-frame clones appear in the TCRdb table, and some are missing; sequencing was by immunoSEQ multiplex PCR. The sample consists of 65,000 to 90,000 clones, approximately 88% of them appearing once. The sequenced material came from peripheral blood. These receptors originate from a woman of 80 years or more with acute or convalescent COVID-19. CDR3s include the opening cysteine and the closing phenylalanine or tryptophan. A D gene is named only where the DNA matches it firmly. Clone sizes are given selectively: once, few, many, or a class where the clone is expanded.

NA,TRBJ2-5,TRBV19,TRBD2,TGTGCCAGTAGTATAGGCTCCGGGGGGGCCGTGGAGACCCAGTACTTC,CASSIGSGGAVETQYF
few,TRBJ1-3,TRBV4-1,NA,TGCGCCAGCAGCCAAGCGGGGGGGGCAGGAAACACCATATATTTT,CASSQAGGAGNTIYF
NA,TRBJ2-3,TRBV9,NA,TGTGCCAGCAGCGTTAGAAGCGCCCTAGCGAGCGCAGATACGCAGTATTTT,CASSVRSALASADTQYF
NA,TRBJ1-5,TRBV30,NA,TGTGCCTGGAGTTGGCAGGGCCGGAGTCAGCCCCAGCATTTT,CAWSWQGRSQPQHF
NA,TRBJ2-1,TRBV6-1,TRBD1,TGTGCCAGCAGTGAAATGGGACAGGGTCTAAATGAGCAGTTCTTC,CASSEMGQGLNEQFF
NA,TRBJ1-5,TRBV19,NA,TGTGCCAGTAGTATACCTGGGGCCGGCAATCAGCCCCAGCATTTT,CASSIPGAGNQPQHF
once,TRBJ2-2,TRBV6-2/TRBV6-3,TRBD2,TGTGCCAGCAGTTACTCACCTCGGCTAGCGGGGGGCTACGCGAACACCGGGGAGCTGTTTTTT,CASSYSPRLAGGYANTGELFF
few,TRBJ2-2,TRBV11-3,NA,TGTGCCAGCAGCCGTGGACTTGACACCGGGGAGCTGTTTTTT,CASSRGLDTGELFF
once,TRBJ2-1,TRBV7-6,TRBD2,TGTGCCAGCAGCTTAGGAACTACGGGGGGGTGGAAGGATGAGCAGTTCTTC,CASSLGTTGGWKDEQFF
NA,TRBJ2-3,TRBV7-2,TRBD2,TGTGCCAGCAGCTTACCCGCGGGAGGCACAGATACGCAGTATTTT,CASSLPAGGTDTQYF
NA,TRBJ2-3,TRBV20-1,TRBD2,TGCAGTGCGAGTTTTCGGGGGGGCCTTACGGGCACAGATACGCAGTATTTT,CSASFRGGLTGTDTQYF
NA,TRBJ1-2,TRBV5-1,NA,TGCGCCAGCAGCCCCGGCGGCAGGGAAGAACATGGCTACACCTTC,CASSPGGREEHGYTF
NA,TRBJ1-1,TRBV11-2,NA,TGTGCCAGCAGCTTACAGTATATAAGTGAAGCTTTCTTT,CASSLQYISEAFF
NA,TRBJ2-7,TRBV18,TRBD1,TGTGCCAGCTCACCAGGGACAGGGGGTTACGAGCAGTACTTC,CASSPGTGGYEQYF
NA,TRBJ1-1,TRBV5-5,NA,TGTGCCAGCAGCCTACGCGGCGGGGGGGACACTGAAGCTTTCTTT,CASSLRGGGDTEAFF
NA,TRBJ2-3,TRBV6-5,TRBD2,TGTGCCAGCAGGGACGGGACTAACTCAGATACGCAGTATTTT,CASRDGTNSDTQYF
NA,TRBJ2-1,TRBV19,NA,TGTGCCAGTAGTATACCGGGAGTCGGGGGTGAGCAGTTCTTC,CASSIPGVGGEQFF
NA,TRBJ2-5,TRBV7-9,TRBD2,TGTGCCAGCAGCTTAGAATACTTGGCTAGCGGGGGGCAAGAGACCCAGTACTTC,CASSLEYLASGGQETQYF
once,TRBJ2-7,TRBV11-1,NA,TGTGCCAGCAGCTTGAACAGGCAAGCCTACGAGCAGTACTTC,CASSLNRQAYEQYF
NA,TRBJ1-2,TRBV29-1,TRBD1,TGCAGCGTTACCCGGGACAGGGGGCGCCGAGATGGCTACACCTTC,CSVTRDRGRRDGYTF
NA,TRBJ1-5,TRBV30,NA,TGTGCCTGGAGTGTGAGTAGCAATCAGCCCCAGCATTTT,CAWSVSSNQPQHF
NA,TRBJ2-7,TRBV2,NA,TGTGCCAGCAGTGTTATAGGGGTCGAGCAGTACTTC,CASSVIGVEQYF
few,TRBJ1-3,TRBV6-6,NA,TGTGCCAGCAGCCCCGGAGGAGGGAGGGGAAACACCATATATTTT,CASSPGGGRGNTIYF
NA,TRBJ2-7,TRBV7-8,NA,TGTGCCAGCAGCCCGACAGGCTACGAGCAGTACTTC,CASSPTGYEQYF
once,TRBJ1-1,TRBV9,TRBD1,TGTGCCAGCAGCGCCCAGACAGGGTGGTTCACTGAAGCTTTCTTT,CASSAQTGWFTEAFF
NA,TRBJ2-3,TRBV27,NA,TGTGCCAGCAGCCAAGCTAGCACAGATACGCAGTATTTT,CASSQASTDTQYF
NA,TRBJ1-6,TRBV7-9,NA,TGTGCCAGCAGCTTAGAAAGTGGCGGGACACCCCTCCACTTT,CASSLESGGTPLHF
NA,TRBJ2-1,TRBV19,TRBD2,TGTGCCAGTATAAGCGGGGGAATTTTGGGTGAGCAGTTCTTC,CASISGGILGEQFF
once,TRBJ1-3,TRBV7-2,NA,TGTGCCAGCAGCTTGGCCTTTGGAAACACCATATATTTT,CASSLAFGNTIYF
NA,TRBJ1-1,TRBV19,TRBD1,TGTGCCAGTAGTATTAAATTTTCGGGACAGGGAAACGTCCTGGTGAACACTGAAGCTTTCTTT,CASSIKFSGQGNVLVNTEAFF
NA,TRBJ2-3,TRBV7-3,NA,TGTGCCAGCAGCTTAGGGTCAGGGGGCACAGATACGCAGTATTTT,CASSLGSGGTDTQYF
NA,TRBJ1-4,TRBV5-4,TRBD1,TGTGCCAGCAGTCTGGGACAGGGGGCGGCTAATGAAAAACTGTTTTTT,CASSLGQGAANEKLFF
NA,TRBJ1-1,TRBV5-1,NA,TGCGCCAGCAGCTTTAGTTCGAGGATGAACACTGAAGCTTTCTTT,CASSFSSRMNTEAFF
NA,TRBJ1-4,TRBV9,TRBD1,TGTGCCAGCAGCGTAGCGGGACAGGGTAATGAAAAACTGTTTTTT,CASSVAGQGNEKLFF
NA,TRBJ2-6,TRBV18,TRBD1,TGTGCCAGCTCACCGGGACAGGTCCGCTCTGGGGCCAACGTCCTGACTTTC,CASSPGQVRSGANVLTF
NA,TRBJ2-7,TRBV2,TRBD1,TGTGCCAGCAGTTATACCGGGACAGGGGTCGAGCAGTACTTC,CASSYTGTGVEQYF
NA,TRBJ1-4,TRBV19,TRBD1,TGTGCCAGTAGCCCCGGGACAGGGGGAAAACTGTTTTTT,CASSPGTGGKLFF
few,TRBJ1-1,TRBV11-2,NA,TGTGCCAGCAGCTTAGATCAGGGGACAAACACTGAAGCTTTCTTT,CASSLDQGTNTEAFF
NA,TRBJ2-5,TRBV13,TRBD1,TGTGCCAGCAGCTTAGGCCGGACAGGGAGGCAGACCCAGTACTTC,CASSLGRTGRQTQYF
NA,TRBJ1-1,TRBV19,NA,TGTGCCAGTAGCGACAGAAACACTGAAGCTTTCTTT,CASSDRNTEAFF
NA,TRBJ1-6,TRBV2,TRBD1,TGTGCCAGCAGGGGGACAGGGAGGTTGTCCTATAATTCACCCCTCCACTTT,CASRGTGRLSYNSPLHF
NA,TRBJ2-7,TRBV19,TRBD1,TGCGCCAGTACCCCGGGACAGGGGGCGGGCTACGAGCAGTACTTC,CASTPGQGAGYEQYF
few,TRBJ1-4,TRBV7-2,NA,TGTGCCAGCAGCTTAAGAGGAGGGAATGAAAAACTGTTTTTT,CASSLRGGNEKLFF
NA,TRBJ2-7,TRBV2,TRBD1,TGTGCCAGCAGGACGACAGGGAACGAGCAGTACTTC,CASRTTGNEQYF
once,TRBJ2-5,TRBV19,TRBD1,TGTGCCAGTAGTCACGACAGGGTGGGCCCCCAAGAGACCCAGTACTTC,CASSHDRVGPQETQYF
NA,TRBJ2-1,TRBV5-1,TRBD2,TGCGCCAGCAGACCCATAGCGGGAGAAATGTACAATGAGCAGTTCTTC,CASRPIAGEMYNEQFF
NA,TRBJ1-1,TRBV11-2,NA,TGTGCCAGCAGCCCCCCCCGGTCACAAGCTTTCTTT,CASSPPRSQAFF
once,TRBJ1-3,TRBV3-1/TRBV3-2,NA,TGTGCCAGCAGCCTAACAGGTGGAACCATATATTTT,CASSLTGGTIYF
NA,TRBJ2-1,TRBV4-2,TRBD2,TGTGCCAGCAGCGTTTCTAGCGGGATGAACAACAATGAGCAGTTCTTC,CASSVSSGMNNNEQFF
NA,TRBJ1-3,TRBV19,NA,TGTGCCAGTAGTAAATCCGGACTCCCGCTGCTGGGAAACACCATATATTTT,CASSKSGLPLLGNTIYF
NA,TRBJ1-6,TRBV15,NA,TGTGCCACCAGCAGAGGGGACACCTCATCACCCCTCCACTTT,CATSRGDTSSPLHF
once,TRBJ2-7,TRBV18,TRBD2,TGTGCCAGCTCACCAACAATGGACTGGGCTAGCGGGAAGTCCTACGAGCAGTACTTC,CASSPTMDWASGKSYEQYF
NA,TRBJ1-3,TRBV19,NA,TGTGCCAGTAGTCCAGGACAGGGAAACACCATATATTTT,CASSPGQGNTIYF
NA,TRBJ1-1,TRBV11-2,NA,TGTGCCAGCAGCCATACTACGAACACTGAAGCTTTCTTT,CASSHTTNTEAFF